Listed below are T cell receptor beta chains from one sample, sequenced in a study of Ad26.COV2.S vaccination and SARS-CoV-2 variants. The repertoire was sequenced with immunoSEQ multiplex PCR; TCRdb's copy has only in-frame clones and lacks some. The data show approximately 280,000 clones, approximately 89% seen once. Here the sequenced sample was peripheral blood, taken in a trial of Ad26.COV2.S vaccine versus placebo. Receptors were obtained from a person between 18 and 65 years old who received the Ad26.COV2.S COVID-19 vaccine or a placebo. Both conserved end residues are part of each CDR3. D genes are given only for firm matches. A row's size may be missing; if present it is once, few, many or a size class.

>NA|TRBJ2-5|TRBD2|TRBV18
TGTGCCAGCTCACCAGGACTAGCGGGGAGGGAGACCCAGTACTTC
CASSPGLAGRETQYF
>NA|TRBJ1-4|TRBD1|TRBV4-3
TGCGCCAGCAGCCAAGAAGCAGGGGGGGAAAGACTGTTTTTT
CASSQEAGGERLFF
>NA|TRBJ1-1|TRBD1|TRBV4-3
TGCGCCAGCAGCCCCGGGACAGGGCCCTTCGTAGACACTGAAGCTTTCTTT
CASSPGTGPFVDTEAFF
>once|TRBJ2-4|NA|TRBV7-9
TGTGCCAGCAGCTTAGGTCTTTCAGCCAAAAACATTCAGTACTTC
CASSLGLSAKNIQYF
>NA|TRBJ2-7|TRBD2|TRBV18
TGTGCCAGCTCACCACCAGCGGGGGGGCTTGAGCAGTACTTC
CASSPPAGGLEQYF
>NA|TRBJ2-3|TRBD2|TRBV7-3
TGTGCCAGCAGCTCTTTAGCGCGGCCGGGAGGGGATACGCAGTATTTT
CASSSLARPGGDTQYF
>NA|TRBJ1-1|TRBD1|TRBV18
TGTGCCAGCTCACAACGGAGGGACAGCATGAACACTGAAGCTTTCTTT
CASSQRRDSMNTEAFF
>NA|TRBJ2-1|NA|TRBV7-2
TGTGCCAGCAGCTCCCGACCTACAGGGCCTTCCTACAATGAGCAGTTCTTC
CASSSRPTGPSYNEQFF
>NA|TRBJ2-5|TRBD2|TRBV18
TGTGCCAGCTCACCAAGCGGGGGGGAGACCCAGTACTTC
CASSPSGGETQYF
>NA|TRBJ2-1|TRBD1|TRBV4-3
TGCGCCAGCAACTCGAGACAGGGTCTTCACAATGAGCAGTTCTTC
CASNSRQGLHNEQFF
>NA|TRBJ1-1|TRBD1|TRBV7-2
TGTGCCAGCAGCCCGGACAGGGGAGGCCGGAACACTGAAGCTTTCTTT
CASSPDRGGRNTEAFF
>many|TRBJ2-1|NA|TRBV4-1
TGCGCCAGCAGCCAAGTGTTCGAGCGGTGGGCAGCATCCTACAATGAGCAGTTCTTC
CASSQVFERWAASYNEQFF
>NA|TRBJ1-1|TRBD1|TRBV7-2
TGTGCCAGCAGCTTCCGGGACAGGAACACTGAAGCTTTCTTT
CASSFRDRNTEAFF
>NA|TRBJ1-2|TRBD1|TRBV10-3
TGTGCCATCAGTGCCGGGACAGGGGTATATGGCTACACCTTC
CAISAGTGVYGYTF
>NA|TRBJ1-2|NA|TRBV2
TGTGCCAGCCAGGGGTACTATGGCTACACCTTC
CASQGYYGYTF
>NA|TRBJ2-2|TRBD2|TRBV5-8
TGTGCCAGCAGCCGCGGGGGGTACACCGGGGAGCTGTTTTTT
CASSRGGYTGELFF
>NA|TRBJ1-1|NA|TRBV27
TGTGCCAGCAGCCAGGGACTTGAAGCTTTCTTT
CASSQGLEAFF
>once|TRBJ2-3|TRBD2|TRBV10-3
TGTGCCATCAGTGGACTAGCGGGGGGCACAGATACGCAGTATTTT
CAISGLAGGTDTQYF